The source of this TCR beta chain is a study of brain T cells in children with intractable seizures. Clones were read by immunoSEQ multiplex PCR, and TCRdb kept only the in-frame ones, dropping some. The top ten clones hold around 1.6% of a sample with 80,000 or so clones, approximately 94% of them seen once. CDR1 and CDR2 (germline): LNHDA, SQIVND (reference sequence). The CDR3 totals 14 residues. The germline V and J ends were trimmed by 4 bases and 10 bases, with 19 bases remaining between them. Here the sequenced sample was peripheral blood, taken at surgery. The rearrangement joins TRBV19 to TRBJ1-1, with D possibly matching TRBD1 (6 bases). The TCR sequence derives from a boy under three years old with tuberous sclerosis and intractable seizures. This CDR3 is CASSTTTGKLGAFF. In nucleotides, the CDR3 is TGTGCCAGTAGTACTACGACAGGCAAGTTGGGAGCTTTCTTT.